The 30 T cell receptor beta chains given below trace back to one sample, sequenced in a study of blood T cells in healthy people across ages. A second PCR of 7 to 11 cycles used a sample-barcoded 5' primer and a J-beta primer mix. TCRdb itself ran the 5' RACE reads through MiXCR, one entry per CDR3 protein. The sample yields 1.5 million to 2 million distinct CDR3 sequences, 28% seen once. The sequencing sample was made of blood. The source is a woman between 25 and 40 years old in good health.

This clonotype turned up a few times. This chain links TRBV20-1 with TRBJ2-7, with 10 bases that match TRBD2. Germline values: CDR1 DFQATT, CDR2 SNEGSKA (reference sequence). After removal of 3 bases from V and 2 bases from J, the junction contained 10 bases not matched to a gene. The CDR3 length is 16 residues. The CDR3 nucleotides are TGCAGTGCTAGTTTTTCGGGGACTAGCGACCCCTACGAGCAGTACTTC. As protein: CSASFSGTSDPYEQYF.

On this clonotype itself: Relative to the germline gene, one junction end is altered; a read error may explain this. This chain uses TRBV7-2 with TRBJ2-7, with a tentative D call TRBD1 (6 bases). Germline CDR1 SGHTA, CDR2 FQGNSA. The CDR3 length is 13 residues. The CDR3 loop is CASSFKGAYEQYF. The CDR3 DNA follows: TGCGCCAGCAGCTTTAAGGGGGCCTACGAGCAGTACTTC.

On this clonotype itself: An end of the junction does not agree with germline; a read error may underlie this. The chain links TRBV6-1 to TRBJ2-1; 9 bases match TRBD2. Germline lookup yields CDR1 MNHNS and CDR2 SASEGT. This CDR3 spans 15 amino acids. The CDR3 reads CASSKAGGIYNEQFF. CDR3 in DNA: TGTGCCAGCAGTAAAGCGGGAGGTATATACAATGAGCAGTTCTTC.

The chain joins TRBV6-5 to TRBJ1-3; no definite D call. Germline V gives CDR1 MNHEY, CDR2 SVGAGI. CDR3 length equals 15 residues. V dropped 7 bases and J dropped 0 bases, with 13 bases sitting between them. The CDR3 DNA reads as TGTGCCAGCACTAATAGGGCCCTCTCTGGAAACACCATATATTTT. It translates to CASTNRALSGNTIYF.

This clonotype came up a few times. The J gene is TRBJ1-1, the V gene TRBV10-3, with D possibly being TRBD1 (6 bases). This CDR3 has 17 residues. With 3 bases removed from V and 4 bases from J, the gap between germline ends came to 21 bases. Germline V gene sequence: CDR1 ENHRY, CDR2 SYGVKD. The CDR3 spells CAISDQSRTDVFTEAFF. CDR3 coding DNA: TGTGCCATCAGTGACCAAAGTCGGACAGACGTTTTCACTGAAGCTTTCTTT.

CDR3 sequence (DNA): TGCGCCAGCAGCCCGGGAAGTAGCGGGGGGCCGAGCTCCTACGAGCAGTACTTC. Translation gives CASSPGSSGGPSSYEQYF. This chain uses TRBV5-1 with TRBJ2-7; TRBD2 matches at 10 bases. This CDR3 has 18 residues. Germline V gene data show CDR1 as SGHRS and CDR2 as YFSETQ. Germline trimming cut 4 bases from V and 0 bases from J; bases unmatched to any gene: 13.

This clonotype has only a few counts. The genes are TRBV5-6 and TRBJ2-7, with a possible D match to TRBD2 (6 bases). V lost 2 bases to trimming and J lost 1 base, with 16 bases between them. Germline V gene lookup returns CDR1 SGHDT and CDR2 YYEEEE. The CDR3 contains 16 residues. The CDR3 spells CASSFGGVGISYEQYF. DNA for the CDR3: TGTGCCAGCAGCTTTGGCGGGGTCGGGATTTCCTACGAGCAGTACTTC.

A few counts support this clonotype. The CDR3 is CASSLSASGSIQETQYF. DNA of the CDR3: TGTGCCAGCAGCTTATCAGCTAGCGGGTCTATCCAAGAGACCCAGTACTTC. This sequence joins TRBV7-2 and TRBJ2-5; 8 bases fit TRBD2. V gave up 2 bases and J gave up 1 base; unmatched junction bases: 9. The CDR3 runs to 17 residues. Germline CDR1 reads SGHTA; CDR2 reads FQGNSA.

This clonotype turned up a few times. The V gene is TRBV24-1, the J gene TRBJ2-1; tentatively, D is TRBD1 (5 bases). CDR1 and CDR2 from the germline V gene are KGHDR and SFDVKD. The CDR3 covers 15 residues. The ends were cut back, 2 bases at V and 1 base at J, with 8 bases in the middle. CDR3 nucleotide sequence: TGTGCCACCAGTGATTCGGCAGGGTCCTACAATGAGCAGTTCTTC. It specifies CATSDSAGSYNEQFF.

This clonotype was picked up a small number of times. The V call is TRBV6-1, the J call TRBJ2-1; TRBD2 agrees at 8 bases. The J segment lost 4 bases and the V segment lost 2 bases, leaving 7 bases of the junction unmatched. Germline lookup yields CDR1 MNHNS and CDR2 SASEGT. The CDR3 contains 16 residues. CDR3 nucleotides: TGTGCCAGCAGTGAAAGGGAGCGGGGGAGATACAATGAGCAGTTCTTC. Translating gives CASSERERGRYNEQFF.

This chain connects TRBV5-1 to TRBJ1-1, with 7 bases identical to TRBD1. In germline, CDR1 is SGHRS, CDR2 YFSETQ. CDR3 size: 15 residues. Trimming cost V 0 bases and J 6 bases; bases outside gene matches: 8. Written as DNA, the CDR3 is TGCGCCAGCAGCTTGGATCCGGGACAGACTCCTGAAGCTTTCTTT. Protein: CASSLDPGQTPEAFF.

V usage is TRBV5-1 and J usage is TRBJ2-2; 7 nucleotides line up with TRBD1. After removal of 3 bases from V and 7 bases from J, the junction contained 15 bases not matched to a gene. This CDR3 is 17 amino acids long. Germline CDR1 is SGHRS and CDR2 is YFSETQ. Here the CDR3 reads CASSSTGALELDGELFF. DNA of the CDR3: TGCGCCAGCAGCTCCACAGGGGCGCTAGAACTTGACGGGGAGCTGTTTTTT. Variable domain in full (rest from reference TRBV5-1 and TRBJ2-2): KAGVTQTPRYLIKTRGQQVTLSCSPISGHRSVSWYQQTPGQGLQFLFEYFSETQRNKGNFPGRFSGRQFSNSRSEMNVSTLELGDSALYLCASSSTGALELDGELFFGEGSRLTVL.

The J gene is TRBJ2-5, the V gene TRBV5-1; D possibly uses TRBD1 or TRBD2 (5 bases each). CDR1 and CDR2 (germline): SGHRS, YFSETQ. The CDR3 length is 15 residues. Deletions cut 0 bases from V and 6 bases from J, with 15 bases between. The CDR3 loop is CASSLVSGQEQTQYF. Written as DNA, the CDR3 is TGCGCCAGCAGCTTGGTATCGGGGCAGGAGCAGACCCAGTACTTC.

V gene TRBV10-3 combines with J gene TRBJ2-7; D tentatively fits TRBD1 or TRBD2 (5 bases each). The germline V gene has CDR1 ENHRY and CDR2 SYGVKD. The CDR3 is 14 residues long. Trimming cost V 7 bases and J 6 bases, with 19 bases left between them. The CDR3 DNA sequence: TGTGCCATCAACTCCGGGACGGGCCCCTGCGAGCAGTACTTC. This codes for CAINSGTGPCEQYF.

This clonotype was detected ten times or more. The chain uses TRBV12-3 or TRBV12-4 and TRBJ1-4; TRBD1 matches 8 bases. V lost 5 bases to trimming and J lost 8 bases; unmatched junction nucleotides: 10. This CDR3 contains 15 residues. In DNA, the CDR3 is TGTGCCAGCAGTCCCTGGACAGGGACGGGGGAAAAACTGTTTTTT. Translation gives CASSPWTGTGEKLFF.

This clonotype occurred a few times. V is TRBV9 and J is TRBJ2-1; 8 nucleotides agree with TRBD2. This CDR3 spans 15 amino acids. With V trimmed by 0 bases and J by 9 bases, 8 bases remained unmatched. Germline V gene data show CDR1 as SGDLS and CDR2 as YYNGEE. The CDR3 bases are TGTGCCAGCAGCGTAGATACTAGCGGTAGGGGTGAGCAGTTCTTC. Translating it yields CASSVDTSGRGEQFF.

This clonotype was detected only a few times. The V call is TRBV5-1, the J call TRBJ2-1; 9 nucleotides match TRBD2. V lost 1 base and J lost 2; bases outside the gene matches: 4. The germline gives CDR1 SGHRS, CDR2 YFSETQ. This CDR3 is built from 16 residues. The chain's CDR3 is CASSLRGGAPYNEQFF. The CDR3 DNA reads as TGCGCCAGCAGCTTGCGCGGGGGGGCCCCCTACAATGAGCAGTTCTTC.

This clonotype was found a few times. The chain uses TRBV7-2 and TRBJ2-1, with 7 bases matching TRBD2. CDR1 and CDR2 (germline): SGHTA, FQGNSA. The CDR3 is 18 residues long. V lost 5 bases, J lost 4 bases, and 17 bases stayed unmatched. CDR3 residues: CASSPWFSRESAYNEQFF. The CDR3 DNA reads as TGTGCCAGCAGCCCCTGGTTCTCGCGGGAGTCAGCTTACAATGAGCAGTTCTTC.

This clonotype was seen a few times. The chain combines TRBV13 with TRBJ1-2; possibly TRBD1 for D (6 bases). The germline V gene encodes CDR1 PRHDT and CDR2 FYEKMQ (reference sequence). The CDR3 consists of 13 residues. Trimming left V 6 bases short and J 8 bases short, with 16 bases between. The CDR3, as DNA: TGTGCCAGCAGGGACAGCGGGCTCGGGGGCTACACCTTC. It yields the protein CASRDSGLGGYTF.

The V call is TRBV11-2, the J call TRBJ2-5; D uncertain. Looked up from germline, CDR1 is SGHAT and CDR2 is FQNNGV. Trimming took off 3 bases at V and 5 bases at J, with 7 bases between the two ends. The CDR3 totals 12 residues. The CDR3 nucleotides are TGTGCCAGCAGCTTTGCGGCTGAGACCCAGTACTTC. Translation: CASSFAAETQYF.

The chain employs TRBV9 and TRBJ2-1, with a weak D call TRBD2 (6 bases). CDR1 and CDR2 (germline): SGDLS, YYNGEE. The CDR3 totals 15 residues. Trimming removed 4 bases from V and 5 bases from J, with 16 bases in between. In nucleotides, the CDR3 is TGTGCCAGCAGCACCGGAGGGTCTTGGGACAATGAGCAGTTCTTC. Translated, it gives CASSTGGSWDNEQFF.

This clonotype was counted a few times. The rearrangement uses TRBV11-2 and TRBJ2-1; either TRBD1 or TRBD2 may fit D (6 bases each). The CDR3 covers 17 residues. Germline values: CDR1 SGHAT, CDR2 FQNNGV. The ends were cut back, 7 bases at V and 5 bases at J, with 24 bases in the middle. CDR3 loop: CASIRGRGTPGNNEQFF. CDR3 nucleotides: TGTGCCAGCATCCGGGGGCGGGGAACCCCCGGTAACAATGAGCAGTTCTTC. The full variable domain, rest sourced from reference TRBV11-2 and TRBJ2-1, is EAGVAQSPRYKIIEKRQSVAFWCNPISGHATLYWYQQILGQGPKLLIQFQNNGVVDDSQLPKDRFSAERLKGVDSTLKIQPAKLEDSAVYLCASIRGRGTPGNNEQFFGPGTRLTVL.

This clonotype was detected a few times. This sequence joins TRBV11-2 and TRBJ2-4, with 9 positions matching TRBD1. The J call is uncertain, as TRBJ2-7 better fits the DNA end. The CDR3 consists of 15 residues. The V gene's germline CDR1 is SGHAT and CDR2 FQNNGV. The CDR3 nucleotides are TGTGCCAGCAGCTCACTCGACAGGGGGATCTACGAGCAGTACTTC. Residues: CASSSLDRGIYEQYF.

Ten or more counts support this clonotype. The gene calls are TRBV4-1 and TRBJ2-3, with 7 bases fitting TRBD2. After removal of 4 bases from V and 6 bases from J, the junction contained 13 bases not matched to a gene. The CDR3 length is 16 residues. Germline assignment: CDR1 MGHRA and CDR2 YSYEKL. CDR3 sequence reads: CASSLGKGRRGDTQYF. In nucleotides, the CDR3 is TGCGCCAGCAGCCTCGGAAAAGGACGGCGGGGGGATACGCAGTATTTT.

This clonotype has only a few counts. This chain uses TRBV6-4 with TRBJ2-7; the match to TRBD2 covers 11 bases. Germline V CDR1 and CDR2: MRHNA, SNTAGT. The V gene end was trimmed by 3 bases and the J gene end by 7 bases; junction bases not matched to a gene: 8. CDR3 length equals 15 residues. CDR3 sequence: CASSEGLADLWEQYF. DNA of the CDR3: TGTGCCAGCAGTGAGGGACTAGCGGACCTCTGGGAGCAGTACTTC.

The chain couples TRBV28 to TRBJ1-1; 7 bases fit TRBD1. The CDR3 runs to 16 residues. J was trimmed by 4 bases and V by 10 bases; bases with no gene match: 18. The germline V gene has CDR1 MDHEN and CDR2 SYDVKM. The chain's CDR3 is CATRGDLVSLGTEAFF. The CDR3 DNA follows: TGTGCCACCAGGGGGGATTTAGTTTCCTTGGGCACTGAAGCTTTCTTT.

With respect to this clonotype: At one end, the junction sequence differs from germline, possibly due to a read error. The chain couples TRBV29-1 to TRBJ2-5; D gene ambiguous. The CDR3 extends over 10 amino acids. From germline, CDR1 is SQVTM and CDR2 ANQGSEA. Written as DNA, the CDR3 is TGCGGCGTTGCCACAGAGACCCAGTACTTC. Protein: CGVATETQYF.

As concerns this clonotype: Just one base apart from a much larger clone, this may be a read error. The chain couples TRBV20-1 to TRBJ2-7, with 8 bases that match TRBD1. The germline gives CDR1 DFQATT, CDR2 SNEGSKA (reference sequence). Trimming cost V 3 bases and J 3 bases; bases outside gene matches: 10. There are 15 residues in the CDR3. CDR3 residues: CSASLRGQAVYEQYF. In DNA, the CDR3 is TGCAGTGCTAGCTTGCGGGGACAGGCCGTCTACGAGCAGTACTTC.

This clonotype was detected many times. V gene TRBV29-1 combines with J gene TRBJ2-3; D gene uncertain. Trimming cost V 1 base and J 2 bases, with 7 bases left between them. CDR3 length equals 13 residues. Germline V gene lookup returns CDR1 SQVTM and CDR2 ANQGSEA. The DNA for the CDR3 is TGCAGCGTTGAAGGTCGATACACAGATACGCAGTATTTT. Its translation is CSVEGRYTDTQYF.

The chain recombines TRBV5-5 with TRBJ1-5; a weak D match, TRBD1 (6 bases). Germline values: CDR1 SGHKS, CDR2 YYEKEE (reference sequence). The CDR3 consists of 16 residues. The V and J ends lost 0 bases and 6 bases respectively, with 16 bases between them. The CDR3 bases are TGTGCCAGCAGCTTGGTGTGGCAGGGGAAAAGTCAGCCCCAGCATTTT. This encodes CASSLVWQGKSQPQHF.